Each of the 8 T cell receptor beta chains below was sequenced from the same sample in a study of blood T cell repertoires in COVID-19. Assay used: immunoSEQ multiplex PCR; TCRdb lists only in-frame clones, some missing. This table has over 400,000 clones, roughly 88% appearing once. The sequenced material came from peripheral blood. These receptors came from a woman in her thirties with active or convalescent COVID-19.

This chain uses TRBV19 with TRBJ1-6; no definite D call. The CDR3 contains 16 residues. Germline CDR1 is LNHDA and CDR2 is SQIVND (reference sequence). Trimming took off 5 bases at V and 6 bases at J, with 17 bases between the two ends. CDR3 amino acids: CASSPIDGQTNSPLHF. The CDR3 nucleotides are TGTGCCAGTAGTCCCATCGATGGGCAGACTAATTCACCCCTCCACTTT.

The chain carries TRBV3-1 (or the pseudogene TRBV3-2) and TRBJ1-2; 8 bases match TRBD1. The CDR3 consists of 17 residues. Germline loops: CDR1 LGHDT, CDR2 YNNKEL (reference sequence). The V segment lost 4 bases and the J segment 4 bases; nucleotides outside the gene matches: 14. CDR3 amino acids: CASSPKPGQAMGYGYTF. The CDR3 DNA sequence: TGTGCCAGCAGCCCAAAACCGGGACAGGCGATGGGCTATGGCTACACCTTC.

The chain links TRBV6-1 to TRBJ2-7, with 8 bases lining up with TRBD1. Per the germline V gene, CDR1 is MNHNS and CDR2 is SASEGT. Trimming at V came to 4 bases and at J to 2 bases, leaving 10 bases not matched to a gene. CDR3 length: 16 amino acids. CDR3 loop: CASSAYPGQATYEQYF. CDR3 coding DNA: TGTGCCAGCAGTGCATACCCGGGACAGGCGACCTACGAGCAGTACTTC.

The rearrangement links TRBV6-5 to TRBJ2-7, with 8 bases matching TRBD2. Losses at the gene ends were 4 bases for V and 0 bases for J; bases not matched to a gene: 5. Germline assignment: CDR1 MNHEY and CDR2 SVGAGI. The CDR3 is 15 amino acids. The CDR3 sequence: CASSSRSGSSYEQYF. Here the CDR3 DNA reads TGTGCCAGCAGTTCCCGGAGCGGGAGCTCCTACGAGCAGTACTTC.

This chain connects TRBV27 to TRBJ1-1; D is possibly TRBD1 (5 bases). This CDR3 has 13 amino acids. Germline V CDR1 and CDR2: MNHEY, SMNVEV (reference sequence). V was clipped by 2 bases and J by 4 bases, with 8 bases between them. CDR3 residues: CASSLGGGTEAFF. The CDR3 DNA reads as TGTGCCAGCAGTTTAGGGGGAGGCACTGAAGCTTTCTTT.

Here the CDR3 reads CASSVGGATEQYF. The CDR3 DNA reads as TGTGCCAGCAGCGTCGGGGGAGCCACCGAGCAGTACTTC. The genes are TRBV12-3 or TRBV12-4 and TRBJ2-7; possibly TRBD2 for D (6 bases). This CDR3 is built from 13 residues. V lost 6 bases, J lost 6 bases, and 15 bases lay in between.

The chain employs TRBV11-2 and TRBJ2-2; maybe TRBD2 (5 bases). Germline CDR1 and CDR2: SGHAT and FQNNGV. The CDR3 is 16 residues long. With 4 bases removed from V and 4 bases from J, the gap between germline ends came to 16 bases. CDR3 nucleotides: TGTGCCAGCAGCTCAGAGGGAACTAGTTTCACCGGGGAGCTGTTTTTT. Encoded protein: CASSSEGTSFTGELFF. The full variable domain, with the rest looked up from reference TRBV11-2 and TRBJ2-2, is EAGVAQSPRYKIIEKRQSVAFWCNPISGHATLYWYQQILGQGPKLLIQFQNNGVVDDSQLPKDRFSAERLKGVDSTLKIQPAKLEDSAVYLCASSSEGTSFTGELFFGEGSRLTVL.

This chain uses TRBV5-1 with TRBJ2-7; D perhaps matches TRBD1 (6 bases). The CDR3 consists of 13 residues. Per germline, CDR1 SGHRS and CDR2 YFSETQ. Between the trimmed V and J ends, which lost 2 bases and 4 bases, there was a span of 10 bases. The CDR3 DNA reads as TGCGCCAGCAGCTTTGACAGGATGTACGAGCAGTACTTC. Protein: CASSFDRMYEQYF.